Below, 4 T cell receptor beta chains from the same sample are listed, as sequenced in a study of T cells in Graves' hyperthyroidism and ophthalmopathy. Amplified TCR beta CDR3 regions came from RNA transcripts. A first-round RT-PCR of the TCR CDR3 used the HTBI primer set. One entry per CDR3 protein results from TCRdb running MiXCR on the multiplex PCR reads. The table lists about 600,000 distinct CDR3 sequences, roughly 14% of them singletons. The sequenced sample consisted of blood. Receptors originate from a woman aged 45 to 65 with Graves' ophthalmopathy.

This clonotype was seen repeatedly, ten times or more. The chain links TRBV7-2 to TRBJ2-7; either TRBD1 or TRBD2 may supply D (5 bases each). Germline values: CDR1 SGHTA, CDR2 FQGNSA. Trimming shortened V by 1 base and J by 6 bases, and 10 bases separated the two germline ends. CDR3 length: 13 amino acids. The CDR3 region has the DNA TGTGCCAGCAGCTTAGGGGGGAGCGGCGAGCAGTACTTC. The encoded protein is CASSLGGSGEQYF.

The V gene is TRBV4-3, the J gene TRBJ2-1, with a weak D call TRBD1 (5 bases). The V gene lost 1 base and the J gene lost 4 bases, with 11 bases spanning the gap. The CDR3 spans 15 residues. Looked up from germline, CDR1 is LGHNA and CDR2 is YSLEER. CDR3 sequence (DNA): TGCGCCAGCAGCCAAGTGACACAGGAGTACAATGAGCAGTTCTTC. It yields the protein CASSQVTQEYNEQFF.

The chain uses TRBV20-1 and TRBJ2-1, with 10 nucleotides matching TRBD2. V trimming: 0 bases; J trimming: 10 bases; junction bases outside the gene matches: 9. Germline CDR1 reads DFQATT; CDR2 reads SNEGSKA (reference sequence). This CDR3 spans 15 amino acids. For the CDR3, the DNA is TGCAGTGCTAGAGATCCTAGCGGGAGTACTAGGGAGCAGTTCTTC. It codes for CSARDPSGSTREQFF.

V gene TRBV2 combines with J gene TRBJ2-7; 16 bases are a match to TRBD2. CDR1 and CDR2 (germline): SNHLY, FYNNEI. This CDR3 is 17 amino acids long. The junction had 10 bases not matched to a gene; V was cut back by 8 bases and J by 3 bases. The CDR3 reads CASLSGTSGRAFYEQYF. CDR3 coding DNA: TGTGCCAGCCTGTCCGGGACTAGCGGGAGGGCATTCTACGAGCAGTACTTC.